This TCR beta chain was retrieved from a study of T cells in Graves' hyperthyroidism and ophthalmopathy. The source material, RNA transcripts, was used to amplify TCR beta CDR3 regions. The HTBI primer set served for first-round RT-PCR of the TCR CDR3. TCRdb redid the calling of the multiplex PCR reads with MiXCR, one entry per CDR3 protein. This sample has hundreds of thousands of distinct CDR3 sequences; approximately 25% occur once, and the top ten carry over 9%. This clonotype was counted at least ten times. The V end lost 4 bases, the J end lost 8 bases, and 12 bases lay between the germline ends. The CDR3 covers 12 residues. Per germline, CDR1 SGDLS and CDR2 YYNGEE.

This receptor was identified in a young woman with Graves' ophthalmopathy. The rearrangement links TRBV9 to TRBJ1-1; D call uncertain. Input material: blood. CDR3 sequence (DNA): TGTGCCAGCAGCCCCTGGGGAGCCGAAGCTTTCTTT. It encodes CASSPWGAEAFF.